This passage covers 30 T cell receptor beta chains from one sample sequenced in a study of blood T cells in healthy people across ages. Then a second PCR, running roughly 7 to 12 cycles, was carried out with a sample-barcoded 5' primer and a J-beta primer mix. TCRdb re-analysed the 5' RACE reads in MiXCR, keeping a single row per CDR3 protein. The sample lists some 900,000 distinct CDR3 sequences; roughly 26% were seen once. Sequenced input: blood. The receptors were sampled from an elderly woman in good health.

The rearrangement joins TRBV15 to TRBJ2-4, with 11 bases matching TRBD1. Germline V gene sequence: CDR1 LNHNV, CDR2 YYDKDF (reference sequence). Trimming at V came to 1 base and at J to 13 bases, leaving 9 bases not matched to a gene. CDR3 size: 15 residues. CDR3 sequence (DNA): TGTGCCACCAGCAGAGGGGACAGGGGGGAGGGTGAGCAGTACTTC. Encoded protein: CATSRGDRGEGEQYF.

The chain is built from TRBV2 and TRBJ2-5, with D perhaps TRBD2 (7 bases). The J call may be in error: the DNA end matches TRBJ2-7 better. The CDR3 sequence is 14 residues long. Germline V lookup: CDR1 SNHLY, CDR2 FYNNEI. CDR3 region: CATNRGAQNREQYF. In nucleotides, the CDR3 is TGTGCCACCAATCGGGGGGCGCAGAACCGCGAGCAGTACTTC.

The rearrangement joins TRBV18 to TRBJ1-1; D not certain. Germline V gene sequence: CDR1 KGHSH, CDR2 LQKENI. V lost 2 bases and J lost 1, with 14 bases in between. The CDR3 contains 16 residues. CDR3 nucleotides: TGTGCCAGCTCACCAAGATATTTCGGCCCGAACACTGAAGCTTTCTTT. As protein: CASSPRYFGPNTEAFF. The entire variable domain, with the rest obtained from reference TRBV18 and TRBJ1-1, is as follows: NAGVMQNPRHLVRRRGQEARLRCSPMKGHSHVYWYRQLPEEGLKFMVYLQKENIIDESGMPKERFSAEFPKEGPSILRIQQVVRGDSAAYFCASSPRYFGPNTEAFFGQGTRLTVV.

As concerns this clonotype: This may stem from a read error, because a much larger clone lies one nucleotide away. The CDR3 coding sequence is TGTGCCAGCAGGGACAGGGGGCGTTCCTACGAGCAGTACTTC. Translation: CASRDRGRSYEQYF. V and J are TRBV6-6 and TRBJ2-7; 11 positions agree with TRBD1. Germline V lookup: CDR1 MNHNY, CDR2 SVGAGI (reference sequence). Losses at the gene ends were 6 bases for V and 1 base for J; bases not matched to a gene: 2. The CDR3 is made up of 14 amino acids.

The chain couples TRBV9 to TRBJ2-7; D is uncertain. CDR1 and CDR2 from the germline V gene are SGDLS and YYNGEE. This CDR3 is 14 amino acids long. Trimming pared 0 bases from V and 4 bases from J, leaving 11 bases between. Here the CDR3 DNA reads TGTGCCAGCAGCGTAGATTGGAGAGATTACGAGCAGTACTTC. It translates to CASSVDWRDYEQYF.

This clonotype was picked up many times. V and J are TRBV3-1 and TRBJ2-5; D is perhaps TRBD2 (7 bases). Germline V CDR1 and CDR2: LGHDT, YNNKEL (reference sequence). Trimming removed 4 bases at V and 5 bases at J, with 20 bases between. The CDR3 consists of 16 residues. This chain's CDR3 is CASSRRLGGGRETQYF. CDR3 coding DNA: TGTGCCAGCAGCCGCCGTTTGGGCGGGGGCCGGGAGACCCAGTACTTC.

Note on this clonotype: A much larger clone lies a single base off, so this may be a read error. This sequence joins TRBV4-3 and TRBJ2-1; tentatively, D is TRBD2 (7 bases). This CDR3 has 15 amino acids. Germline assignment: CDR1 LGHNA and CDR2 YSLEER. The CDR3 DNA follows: TGCGCCAGCAGCCAAGGGACGGGGGGCTACAGTGAGCAGTTCTTC. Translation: CASSQGTGGYSEQFF.

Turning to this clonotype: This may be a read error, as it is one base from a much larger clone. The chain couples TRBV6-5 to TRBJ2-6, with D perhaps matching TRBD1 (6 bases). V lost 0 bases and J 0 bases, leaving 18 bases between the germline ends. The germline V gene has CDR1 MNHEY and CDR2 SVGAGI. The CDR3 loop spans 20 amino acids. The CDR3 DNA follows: TGTGCCAGCAGTTACTCGAAGGGGACAAGGGGACCCTCTGGGGCCAACGTCCTGACTTTC. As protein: CASSYSKGTRGPSGANVLTF.

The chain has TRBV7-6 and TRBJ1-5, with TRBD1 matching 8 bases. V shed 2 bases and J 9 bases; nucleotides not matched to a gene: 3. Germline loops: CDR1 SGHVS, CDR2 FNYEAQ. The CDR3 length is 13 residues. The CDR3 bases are TGTGCCAGCAGCTTACAGGGGGCTAGGCCCCAGCATTTT. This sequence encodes CASSLQGARPQHF.

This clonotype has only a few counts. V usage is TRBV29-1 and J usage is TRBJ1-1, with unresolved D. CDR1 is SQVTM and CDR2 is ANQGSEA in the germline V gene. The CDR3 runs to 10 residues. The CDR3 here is CRYPTTEAFF. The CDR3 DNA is TGCAGGTACCCCACTACTGAAGCTTTCTTT.

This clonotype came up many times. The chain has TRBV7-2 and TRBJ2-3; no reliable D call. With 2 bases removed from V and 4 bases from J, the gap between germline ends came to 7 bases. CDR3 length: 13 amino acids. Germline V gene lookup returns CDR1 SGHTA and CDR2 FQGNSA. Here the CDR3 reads CASSLKYADTQYF. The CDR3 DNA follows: TGTGCCAGCAGCTTAAAATACGCAGATACGCAGTATTTT.

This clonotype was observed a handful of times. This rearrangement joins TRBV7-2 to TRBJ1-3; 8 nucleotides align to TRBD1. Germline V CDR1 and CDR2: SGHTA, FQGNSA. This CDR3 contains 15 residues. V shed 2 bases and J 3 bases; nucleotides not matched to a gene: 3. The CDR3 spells CASSLQGALGNTIYF. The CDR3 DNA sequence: TGTGCCAGCAGCTTACAGGGGGCGCTTGGAAACACCATATATTTT.

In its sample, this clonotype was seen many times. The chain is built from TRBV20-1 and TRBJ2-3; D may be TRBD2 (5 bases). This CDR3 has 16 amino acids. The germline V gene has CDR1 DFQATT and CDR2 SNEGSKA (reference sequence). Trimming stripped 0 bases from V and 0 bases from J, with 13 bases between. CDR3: CSARDPRGSSTDTQYF. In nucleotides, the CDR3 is TGCAGTGCTAGAGATCCCCGGGGATCTAGCACAGATACGCAGTATTTT.

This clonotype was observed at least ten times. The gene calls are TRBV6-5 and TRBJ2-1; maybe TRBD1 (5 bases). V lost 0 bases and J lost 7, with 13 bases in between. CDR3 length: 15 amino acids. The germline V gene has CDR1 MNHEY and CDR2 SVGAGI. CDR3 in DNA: TGTGCCAGCAGTTACTCGGGCAGGGTCGGAAATGAGCAGTTCTTC. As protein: CASSYSGRVGNEQFF.

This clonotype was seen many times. The CDR3 is CASSQPTTGSKNIQYF. In DNA form, the CDR3 reads TGCGCCAGCAGCCAGCCGACGACAGGGTCCAAAAACATTCAGTACTTC. The chain has TRBV4-1 and TRBJ2-4; 7 bases map to TRBD1. This CDR3 spans 16 amino acids. The junction had 7 bases not matched to a gene; V was cut back by 3 bases and J by 2 bases. The germline V gene has CDR1 MGHRA and CDR2 YSYEKL.

CDR3 residues: CASSIVVGQETQYF. The CDR3 nucleotides read TGTGCCAGTAGTATAGTAGTCGGCCAAGAGACCCAGTACTTC. The rearrangement links TRBV19 to TRBJ2-5, with D uncertain. With 1 base removed from V and 1 base from J, the gap between germline ends came to 7 bases. The germline V gene encodes CDR1 LNHDA and CDR2 SQIVND (reference sequence). The CDR3 sequence is 14 residues long.

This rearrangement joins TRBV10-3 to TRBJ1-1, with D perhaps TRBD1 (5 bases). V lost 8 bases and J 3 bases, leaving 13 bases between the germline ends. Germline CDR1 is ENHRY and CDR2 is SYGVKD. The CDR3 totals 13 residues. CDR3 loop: CAIGGAAYTEAFF. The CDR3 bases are TGTGCCATCGGAGGGGCAGCCTACACTGAAGCTTTCTTT.

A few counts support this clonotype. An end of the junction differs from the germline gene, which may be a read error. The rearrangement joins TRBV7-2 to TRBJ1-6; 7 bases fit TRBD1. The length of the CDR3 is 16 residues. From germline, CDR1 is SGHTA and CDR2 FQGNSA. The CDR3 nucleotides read TGTGCCGGCAGCGCACAGGGGACAGTCTATAATTCACCCCTCCACTTT. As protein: CAGSAQGTVYNSPLHF.

This CDR3 is CASSEGAGAHPYNEQFF. The CDR3 DNA reads as TGTGCCAGCAGCGAGGGAGCTGGTGCCCACCCCTACAATGAGCAGTTCTTC. V usage is TRBV9 and J usage is TRBJ2-1; TRBD2 might be the D (5 bases). V lost 3 bases to trimming and J lost 2 bases, with 18 bases between them. In germline, CDR1 is SGDLS, CDR2 YYNGEE. CDR3 length: 17 residues.

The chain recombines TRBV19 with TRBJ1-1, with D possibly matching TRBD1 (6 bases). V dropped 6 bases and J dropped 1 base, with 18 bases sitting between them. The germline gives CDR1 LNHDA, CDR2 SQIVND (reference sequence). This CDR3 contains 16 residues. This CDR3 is CASSFNPGHQNTEAFF. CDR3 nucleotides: TGTGCCAGTAGCTTTAACCCGGGACACCAGAACACTGAAGCTTTCTTT.

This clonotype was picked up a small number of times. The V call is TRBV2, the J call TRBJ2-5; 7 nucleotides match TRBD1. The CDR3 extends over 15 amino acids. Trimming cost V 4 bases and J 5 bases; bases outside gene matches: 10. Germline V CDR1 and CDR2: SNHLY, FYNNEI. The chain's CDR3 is CASSVETGVGETQYF. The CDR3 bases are TGTGCCAGCAGTGTGGAAACAGGGGTTGGGGAGACCCAGTACTTC.

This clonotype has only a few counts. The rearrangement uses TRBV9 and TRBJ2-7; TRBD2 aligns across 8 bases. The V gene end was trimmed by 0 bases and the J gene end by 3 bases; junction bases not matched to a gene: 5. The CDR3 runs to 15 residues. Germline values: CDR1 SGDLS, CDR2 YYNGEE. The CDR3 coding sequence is TGTGCCAGCAGCGTAGCCCCTGCGGGGGGCTACGAGCAGTACTTC. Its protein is CASSVAPAGGYEQYF. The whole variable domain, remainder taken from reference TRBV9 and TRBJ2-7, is DSGVTQTPKHLITATGQRVTLRCSPRSGDLSVYWYQQSLDQGLQFLIQYYNGEERAKGNILERFSAQQFPDLHSELNLSSLELGDSALYFCASSVAPAGGYEQYFGPGTRLTVT.

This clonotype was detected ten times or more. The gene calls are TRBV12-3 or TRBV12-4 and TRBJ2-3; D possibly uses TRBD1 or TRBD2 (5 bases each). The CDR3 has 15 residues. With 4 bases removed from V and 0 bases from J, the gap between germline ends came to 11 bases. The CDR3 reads CASSSVGVSTDTQYF. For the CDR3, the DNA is TGTGCCAGCAGTTCTGTGGGGGTGAGCACAGATACGCAGTATTTT.

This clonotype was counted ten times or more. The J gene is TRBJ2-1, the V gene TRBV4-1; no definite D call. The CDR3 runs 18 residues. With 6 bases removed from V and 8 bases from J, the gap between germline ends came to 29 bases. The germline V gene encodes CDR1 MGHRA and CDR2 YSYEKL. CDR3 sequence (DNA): TGCGCCAGCAGACAGAACGAGGACGTGATCGGTGCCGTGGATGAGCAGTTCTTC. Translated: CASRQNEDVIGAVDEQFF.

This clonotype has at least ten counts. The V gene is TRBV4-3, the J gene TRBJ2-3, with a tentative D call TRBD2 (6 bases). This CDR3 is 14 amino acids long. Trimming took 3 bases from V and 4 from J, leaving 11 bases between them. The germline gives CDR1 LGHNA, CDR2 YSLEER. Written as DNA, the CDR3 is TGCGCCAGCAGCCAGGGGGGACCTCCAGATACGCAGTATTTT. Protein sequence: CASSQGGPPDTQYF.

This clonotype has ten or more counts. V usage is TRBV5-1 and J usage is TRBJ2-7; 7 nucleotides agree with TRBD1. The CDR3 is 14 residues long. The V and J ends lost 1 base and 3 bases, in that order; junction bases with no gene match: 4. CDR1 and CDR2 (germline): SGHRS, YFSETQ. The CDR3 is CASSLRGPIYEQYF. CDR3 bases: TGCGCCAGCAGCTTGAGGGGGCCCATCTACGAGCAGTACTTC. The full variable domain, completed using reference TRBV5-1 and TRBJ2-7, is KAGVTQTPRYLIKTRGQQVTLSCSPISGHRSVSWYQQTPGQGLQFLFEYFSETQRNKGNFPGRFSGRQFSNSRSEMNVSTLELGDSALYLCASSLRGPIYEQYFGPGTRLTVT.

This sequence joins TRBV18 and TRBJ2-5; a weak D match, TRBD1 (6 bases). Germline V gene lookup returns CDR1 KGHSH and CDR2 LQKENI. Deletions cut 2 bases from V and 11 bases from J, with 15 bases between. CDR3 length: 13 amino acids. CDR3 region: CASSPIRDNEQYF. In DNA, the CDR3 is TGTGCCAGCTCACCAATTAGGGACAATGAGCAGTACTTC.

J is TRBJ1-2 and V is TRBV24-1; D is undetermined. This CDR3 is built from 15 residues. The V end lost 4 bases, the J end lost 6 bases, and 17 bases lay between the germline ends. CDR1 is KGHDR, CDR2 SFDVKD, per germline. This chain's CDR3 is CATSDWSGPFNGYTF. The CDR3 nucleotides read TGTGCCACCAGTGACTGGTCAGGTCCTTTCAATGGCTACACCTTC.

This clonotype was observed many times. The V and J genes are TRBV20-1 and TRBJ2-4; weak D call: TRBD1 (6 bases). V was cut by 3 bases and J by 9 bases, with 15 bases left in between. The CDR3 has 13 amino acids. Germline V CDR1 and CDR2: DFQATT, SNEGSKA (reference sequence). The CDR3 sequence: CSASLATGGIQYF. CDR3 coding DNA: TGCAGTGCTAGCCTCGCGACAGGAGGCATTCAGTACTTC.

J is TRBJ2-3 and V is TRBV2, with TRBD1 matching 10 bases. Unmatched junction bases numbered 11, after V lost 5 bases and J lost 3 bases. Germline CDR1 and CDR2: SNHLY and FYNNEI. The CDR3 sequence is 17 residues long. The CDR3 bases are TGTGCCAGCAGTAGACAGGGGGCCCTTCTAGGGACAGATACGCAGTATTTT. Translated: CASSRQGALLGTDTQYF.